The rows below give T cell receptor beta chains drawn from one sample of a study of response to subunit inactivated influenza vaccine. Via MiXCR, TCRdb re-called the RT-PCR reads, giving one row per CDR3 protein. The table records 530,000 or so distinct CDR3 sequences, roughly 12% of them present only once. Sequenced material: PBMCs from blood, taken on the day of vaccination. These TCRs come from a man between 50 and 59 years old who received an inactivated influenza vaccine. The CDR3 runs from the conserved cysteine through the conserved F or W. D genes are given only for firm matches. Clone size appears in some rows only: once, few, many, or a class for an expanded clone.

clone_size,j_call,d_call,v_call,cdr3_nt,cdr3_aa
-,TRBJ1-2,TRBD1,TRBV20-1,TGCAGTGCCACGCTCGCGCGGGACAGAAAAGGCTACACCTTC,CSATLARDRKGYTF
few,TRBJ2-7,-,TRBV29-1,TGCAGCGTTGACTTCTCTAGGGACCACGAGCAGTACTTC,CSVDFSRDHEQYF
few,TRBJ2-7,-,TRBV19,TGTGCCAGTAGTGAGAAGAGCGCGAGCTCCTACGAGCAGTACTTC,CASSEKSASSYEQYF
-,TRBJ1-2,-,TRBV10-3,TGTGCCATCAGTGAGTCTATGACTCATGGCTACACCTTC,CAISESMTHGYTF
-,TRBJ2-7,-,TRBV12-3/TRBV12-4,TGTGCCAGCAGTTTAGCACTACCCTACGAGCAGTACTTC,CASSLALPYEQYF
few,TRBJ2-7,-,TRBV5-1,TGCGCCAGCAGCTTGGAGGCAGGGGCTGGGTTCGGGCAGTACTTC,CASSLEAGAGFGQYF
-,TRBJ1-5,TRBD1,TRBV7-8,TGTGCCAGCAGCTGGGTAGGGGGCAACGATCAGCCCCAGCATTTT,CASSWVGGNDQPQHF
few,TRBJ2-1,-,TRBV5-1,TGCGCCAGCAGCCGAACCCCGGATCTATACAATGAGCAGTTCTTC,CASSRTPDLYNEQFF
-,TRBJ2-2,-,TRBV5-1,TGCGCCAGCAGCTTGAATCCCGGGACATCGGACACCGGGGAGCTGTTTTTT,CASSLNPGTSDTGELFF
-,TRBJ1-1,-,TRBV4-3,TGCGCCAGCAGCCAAGAGGTCGGCAGATTGAACACTGAAGCTTTCTTT,CASSQEVGRLNTEAFF
-,TRBJ2-6,-,TRBV20-1,TGCAGTGCCCAGAAGCTACACTCCTCTGGGGCCAACGTCCTGACTTTC,CSAQKLHSSGANVLTF
few,TRBJ2-3,-,TRBV7-3,TGTGCCAGCAGCTTAAACCCAGGTACAGATACGCAGTATTTT,CASSLNPGTDTQYF
-,TRBJ2-7,-,TRBV24-1,TGTGCCACCAGTGACCGAAGGGACCGAGCCTACGAGCAGTACTTC,CATSDRRDRAYEQYF
few,TRBJ1-4,-,TRBV20-1,TGCAGTGCTAACAGAGATACCAATGAAAAACTGTTTTTT,CSANRDTNEKLFF
-,TRBJ1-5,-,TRBV4-3,TGCGCCAGCAGCCAAGATCTGGGGGCACCCAATCAGCCCCAGCATTTT,CASSQDLGAPNQPQHF
-,TRBJ2-2,TRBD2,TRBV11-1,TGTGCCAGCAGCTCAGAGACTAGCGGGGGCCCGAACACCGGGGAGCTGTTTTTT,CASSSETSGGPNTGELFF
few,TRBJ2-2,-,TRBV28,TGTGCCAGCAGTATCTCGGACGAGAACACCGGGGAGCTGTTTTTT,CASSISDENTGELFF
-,TRBJ2-7,-,TRBV6-2/TRBV6-3,TGTGCCAGCAGTAGCCAACGGGCTCTCTTCACCTACGAGCAGTACTTC,CASSSQRALFTYEQYF
-,TRBJ2-7,TRBD1,TRBV12-3/TRBV12-4,TGTGCCAGCAGTTTAGGGCCGGACAGGGAGCAGTACTTC,CASSLGPDREQYF
many,TRBJ2-1,TRBD2,TRBV5-1,TGCGCCAGCAGCTTTCGGACTAGCGGGGGGGGGACATTCTACAATGAGCAGTTCTTC,CASSFRTSGGGTFYNEQFF
few,TRBJ2-2,-,TRBV7-9,TGTGCCAGCAGCCCCCCCCAGCGGGTGTACACCGGGGAGCTGTTTTTT,CASSPPQRVYTGELFF
few,TRBJ2-1,TRBD2,TRBV12-3/TRBV12-4,TGTGCCAGCAGCCAAACTAGCGGACGATACAATGAGCAGTTCTTC,CASSQTSGRYNEQFF
many,TRBJ2-3,-,TRBV29-1,TGCAGCGTTGAACGTCAGGGTTCACCCACAGATACGCAGTATTTT,CSVERQGSPTDTQYF
-,TRBJ2-4,-,TRBV15,TGTGCCACCAGCAGAAAAGGGGAACTTCTAGCCAAAAACATTCAGTACTTC,CATSRKGELLAKNIQYF
few,TRBJ1-1,TRBD1,TRBV6-5,TGTGCCAGCAGTTACGAAAGGGGGCGGAGATGGAACACTGAAGCTTTCTTT,CASSYERGRRWNTEAFF
few,TRBJ1-3,TRBD1,TRBV9,TGTGCCAGCAGCGTAGGGGACAGGGGAAACACCATATATTTT,CASSVGDRGNTIYF
few,TRBJ2-3,-,TRBV7-9,TGTGCCAGCAGCTGGGGGGATCGACGCACAGATACGCAGTATTTT,CASSWGDRRTDTQYF
-,TRBJ1-1,TRBD1,TRBV6-2/TRBV6-3,TGTGCCAGCAGGCCACAGGGGCGGACATCGAACACTGAAGCTTTCTTT,CASRPQGRTSNTEAFF
few,TRBJ2-1,-,TRBV6-2/TRBV6-3,TGTGCCAGCAGTTGGGGGATTTACAATGAGCAGTTCTTC,CASSWGIYNEQFF
-,TRBJ2-3,-,TRBV7-9,TGTGCCAGCAGCTTAATTGGCGACAGGTTGGCAGATACGCAGTATTTT,CASSLIGDRLADTQYF
few,TRBJ2-7,TRBD2,TRBV6-1,TGTGCCAGTCAGAGAGGGACTAGCGGCTACGAGCAGTACTTC,CASQRGTSGYEQYF
-,TRBJ2-7,TRBD1,TRBV5-1,TGCGCCAGCAGCTTGGCCCCAGGGGGCGGCTTCTACGAGCAGTACTTC,CASSLAPGGGFYEQYF